Presented here are 26 T cell receptor beta chains from one specimen sequenced in a study of blood T cell repertoires in COVID-19 (dated by TCRdb to between 2020 and 2021). Libraries were constructed by the immunoSEQ multiplex PCR assay. Imported from immuneACCESS, the table was reduced by TCRdb to in-frame sequences with V and J called. These copies leave out some clones; in studies compared against another copy, an unresolved V gene accounts for under half, and the cause of the remainder is not known. The sample table lists under 200,000 clones, 82% of them with a count of one. The ten largest clones represent 5.2% of the sample. Specimen: PBMCs or T cells enriched from blood (not recorded which). The receptor source for this set is a woman aged 60-75 years with acute COVID-19.

This chain links TRBV19 with TRBJ1-6; 7 bases fit TRBD1. V gave up 11 bases and J gave up 10 bases; unmatched junction bases: 14. CDR1 and CDR2 (germline): LNHDA, SQIVND (reference sequence). The CDR3 length is 14 residues. The CDR3 region is CAYRPTGDDSPLHF. The DNA of the CDR3 is TGTGCCTACCGACCCACAGGGGATGACTCACCCCTCCACTTT.

The V and J genes are TRBV15 and TRBJ1-3; D remains unclear. Per the germline V gene, CDR1 is LNHNV and CDR2 is YYDKDF (reference sequence). Trimming shortened V by 0 bases and J by 3 bases, and 6 bases separated the two germline ends. The length of the CDR3 is 14 residues. The CDR3 sequence is CATSRDSGGNTIYF. CDR3 nucleotides: TGTGCCACCAGCAGAGATAGCGGTGGAAACACCATATATTTT.

The rearrangement uses TRBV5-6 and TRBJ2-7; 8 bases align to TRBD1. Germline lookup yields CDR1 SGHDT and CDR2 YYEEEE. This CDR3 spans 18 amino acids. Unmatched junction bases numbered 18, after V lost 0 bases and J lost 7 bases. The CDR3 DNA reads as TGTGCCAGCAGCTTGGTGGTGTCAGGGGGCGCCCTCTGGGGGGAGCAGTACTTC. This translates into CASSLVVSGGALWGEQYF.

This chain connects TRBV28 to TRBJ2-5, with 7 bases that match TRBD2. Germline V gene sequence: CDR1 MDHEN, CDR2 SYDVKM. J lost 1 base, V lost 6 bases, and 8 bases had no gene match. The CDR3 runs 15 residues. Here the CDR3 reads CASRAGLQAQETQYF. The CDR3 DNA reads TGTGCCAGCAGAGCGGGGCTCCAGGCCCAAGAGACCCAGTACTTC.

The chain couples TRBV4-1 to TRBJ2-2, with 11 positions matching TRBD2. Germline V CDR1 and CDR2: MGHRA, YSYEKL. This CDR3 comprises 15 residues. Trimming at V came to 5 bases and at J to 6 bases, leaving 5 bases not matched to a gene. The CDR3 DNA follows: TGCGCCAGCAGCTTTACTAGCGGGAGTTCCGGGGAGCTGTTTTTT. Translating it yields CASSFTSGSSGELFF.

The rearrangement links TRBV7-6 to TRBJ2-7, with TRBD2 matching 10 bases. Unmatched junction bases numbered 7, after V lost 5 bases and J lost 3 bases. The germline CDR1 and CDR2 sequences are SGHVS and FNYEAQ. The CDR3 consists of 15 residues. The CDR3, as DNA: TGTGCCAGCAGCAGGCTAGCGGGAGTCATCTACGAGCAGTACTTC. It translates to CASSRLAGVIYEQYF. Filled out from reference TRBV7-6 and TRBJ2-7, the complete variable domain reads GAGVSQSPRYKVTKRGQDVALRCDPISGHVSLYWYRQALGQGPEFLTYFNYEAQQDKSGLPNDRFSAERPEGSISTLTIQRTEQRDSAMYRCASSRLAGVIYEQYFGPGTRLTVT.

This chain links TRBV6-2 or TRBV6-3 with TRBJ1-2; D possibly corresponds to TRBD1 (6 bases). Between the trimmed V and J ends, which lost 4 bases and 4 bases, there was a span of 10 bases. Germline CDR1 is MNHEY and CDR2 is SVGEGT. CDR3 size: 13 residues. The CDR3 nucleotides are TGTGCCAGCAGTTCACAGGGAGTCTATGGCTACACCTTC. Translation: CASSSQGVYGYTF.

This chain connects TRBV23-1 to TRBJ1-2, with D perhaps TRBD1 (5 bases). TRBV23-1 is sorted into the ORF group, with uncertain function. This CDR3 comprises 17 residues. Trimming pared 2 bases from V and 4 bases from J, leaving 20 bases between. Written as DNA, the CDR3 is TGCGCCAGCAGTCAAACCTCCCCTGGGGAGGGACCCTATGGCTACACCTTC. Residues: CASSQTSPGEGPYGYTF.

The chain combines TRBV7-9 with TRBJ1-1; D is uncertain. This CDR3 contains 11 residues. V lost 5 bases, J lost 9 bases, and 10 bases lay in between. CDR1 and CDR2 (germline): SEHNR, FQNEAQ (reference sequence). In DNA, the CDR3 is TGTGCCAGCAGCCTATACGAGAAAGCTTTCTTT. The encoded protein is CASSLYEKAFF. Using reference TRBV7-9 and TRBJ1-1 for the parts outside the CDR3, the full variable domain is DTGVSQNPRHKITKRGQNVTFRCDPISEHNRLYWYRQTLGQGPEFLTYFQNEAQLEKSRLLSDRFSAERPKGSFSTLEIQRTEQGDSAMYLCASSLYEKAFFGQGTRLTVV.

The J gene is TRBJ1-2, the V gene TRBV18; perhaps TRBD1 as D (5 bases). CDR3 size: 13 residues. Trimming removed 3 bases at V and 3 bases at J, with 8 bases between. Germline lookup yields CDR1 KGHSH and CDR2 LQKENI. CDR3 amino acids: CASSPTEDYGYTF. CDR3 coding DNA: TGTGCCAGCTCACCGACAGAGGACTATGGCTACACCTTC.

This rearrangement joins TRBV6-4 to TRBJ2-2, with 8 positions matching TRBD2. V trimming: 10 bases; J trimming: 4 bases; junction bases outside the gene matches: 23. This CDR3 is built from 19 residues. Looked up from germline, CDR1 is MRHNA and CDR2 is SNTAGT. The CDR3 loop reads CAILGTLDVGGRITGELFF. As DNA, the CDR3 is TGTGCCATCCTGGGCACCTTAGATGTCGGCGGGAGGATCACCGGGGAGCTGTTTTTT.

This chain joins TRBV5-6 and TRBJ2-3; D gene unclear. The CDR3 is 14 residues long. Per germline, CDR1 SGHDT and CDR2 YYEEEE. Trimming removed 0 bases at V and 8 bases at J, with 13 bases between. CDR3 coding DNA: TGTGCCAGCAGCTTGGCCACTCAACGAGCTACGCAGTATTTT. Translation gives CASSLATQRATQYF.

The chain uses TRBV10-3 and TRBJ1-3; no reliable D call. V was trimmed by 4 bases and J by 3 bases, leaving 16 bases between them. CDR3 length: 16 residues. Germline V gene lookup returns CDR1 ENHRY and CDR2 SYGVKD. The CDR3 region has the DNA TGTGCCATCAGTGGTGGAGCGGGTTTGGATGGAAACACCATATATTTT. It yields the protein CAISGGAGLDGNTIYF.

The chain joins TRBV4-3 to TRBJ1-3; D is unclear. CDR1 is LGHNA and CDR2 is YSLEER in the germline V gene. The CDR3 runs to 16 residues. The germline V and J ends were trimmed by 0 bases and 4 bases, with 13 bases remaining between them. In DNA, the CDR3 is TGCGCCAGCAGCCAAGATTCCGGGGTTGCGGGAAACACCATATATTTT. Translating gives CASSQDSGVAGNTIYF.

The chain combines TRBV10-3 with TRBJ1-1; D is uncertain. Looked up from germline, CDR1 is ENHRY and CDR2 is SYGVKD. V lost 4 bases and J 1 base, leaving 4 bases between the germline ends. The CDR3 loop spans 12 amino acids. The CDR3 DNA reads as TGTGCCATCAGTGTACAGAACACTGAAGCTTTCTTT. This codes for CAISVQNTEAFF.

The chain has TRBV7-8 and TRBJ2-7; 8 bases map to TRBD1. V lost 3 bases to trimming and J lost 2 bases; unmatched junction nucleotides: 3. The CDR3 extends over 14 amino acids. The germline V gene encodes CDR1 SGHVS and CDR2 FQNEAQ. The CDR3 region is CASSLTGATYEQYF. The DNA for the CDR3 is TGTGCCAGCAGCTTGACAGGGGCCACCTACGAGCAGTACTTC.

This rearrangement joins TRBV2 to TRBJ1-1; 8 nucleotides match TRBD1. Trimming at V came to 8 bases and at J to 0 bases, leaving 5 bases not matched to a gene. The CDR3 has 14 amino acids. Germline V gene sequence: CDR1 SNHLY, CDR2 FYNNEI. The CDR3 loop is CASGGDRMNTEAFF. The CDR3, as DNA: TGTGCCAGCGGGGGGGACAGGATGAACACTGAAGCTTTCTTT.

The chain links TRBV25-1 to TRBJ1-2, with 7 nucleotides matching TRBD1. The germline gives CDR1 MGHDK, CDR2 SYGVNS. V shed 4 bases, J shed 5 bases, and the junction held 10 bases outside the gene matches. The CDR3 is 15 residues long. In DNA, the CDR3 is TGTGCCAGCAGTGGAATTGTGGGACAGAGATATGGCTACACCTTC. Its protein is CASSGIVGQRYGYTF.

The chain uses TRBV19 and TRBJ1-1, with 11 bases identical to TRBD1. Per the germline V gene, CDR1 is LNHDA and CDR2 is SQIVND (reference sequence). The V and J ends lost 7 bases and 5 bases, in that order; junction bases with no gene match: 6. CDR3 size: 14 residues. CDR3 amino acids: CASTKGQGATEAFF. The DNA for the CDR3 is TGTGCCAGTACCAAAGGACAGGGGGCGACTGAAGCTTTCTTT.

The table lists this clone with a count of one. This chain uses TRBV19 with TRBJ1-5; no clear D. V gave up 2 bases and J gave up 6 bases, with 5 bases separating them. The CDR3 loop spans 12 amino acids. CDR1 is LNHDA, CDR2 SQIVND, per germline (reference sequence). For the CDR3, the DNA is TGTGCCAGTAGTATAAGAGCTCAGCCCCAGCATTTT. It translates to CASSIRAQPQHF.

This clone was recorded once. This chain links TRBV4-2 with TRBJ1-3; D is ambiguous. V lost 0 bases to trimming and J lost 2 bases, with 11 bases between them. The germline V gene encodes CDR1 LGHNA and CDR2 YNFKEQ. This CDR3 spans 16 amino acids. CDR3 protein: CASSQDRGITGNTIYF. CDR3 in DNA: TGTGCCAGCAGCCAAGACCGCGGTATTACTGGAAACACCATATATTTT.

The chain recombines TRBV28 with TRBJ2-7, with D perhaps matching TRBD2 (6 bases). Trimming removed 8 bases from V and 3 bases from J, with 20 bases in between. The CDR3 covers 15 residues. CDR1 and CDR2 from the germline V gene are MDHEN and SYDVKM. The CDR3 nucleotides read TGTGCCAGCGCCGGTAGCCGGGAGAAGGGCTACGAGCAGTACTTC. Its translation: CASAGSREKGYEQYF.

The gene calls are TRBV11-2 and TRBJ2-3; D not certain. The ends were cut back, 6 bases at V and 4 bases at J, with 5 bases in the middle. The germline V gene has CDR1 SGHAT and CDR2 FQNNGV. The length of the CDR3 is 11 residues. CDR3 in amino acids: CASRGADTQYF. The CDR3 DNA reads as TGTGCCAGCAGGGGCGCAGATACGCAGTATTTT.

This chain links TRBV15 with TRBJ1-2; no firm D call. The germline V gene encodes CDR1 LNHNV and CDR2 YYDKDF (reference sequence). This CDR3 has 17 residues. V lost 0 bases to trimming and J lost 5 bases, with 19 bases between them. CDR3 loop: CATSRDLQAGPPYGYTF. Written as DNA, the CDR3 is TGTGCCACCAGCAGAGATCTCCAAGCCGGTCCTCCTTATGGCTACACCTTC.

The J gene is TRBJ2-7, the V gene TRBV30, with TRBD2 matching 11 bases. From germline, CDR1 is GTSNPN and CDR2 SVGIG (reference sequence). With V trimmed by 5 bases and J by 3 bases, 6 bases remained unmatched. This CDR3 is 14 amino acids long. For the CDR3, the DNA is TGTGCCTGGGAGGTAGGACTAGCGGGCTACGAGCAGTACTTC. Its translation: CAWEVGLAGYEQYF.

The chain links TRBV3-1 (or the pseudogene TRBV3-2) to TRBJ1-2; 7 bases fit TRBD1. The germline V gene encodes CDR1 LGHDT and CDR2 YNNKEL (reference sequence). This CDR3 region has 12 residues. J was trimmed by 8 bases and V by 7 bases; bases with no gene match: 7. The CDR3 region has the DNA TGTGCCAGCAATTTACAGGGGACCGGCTACACCTTC. Translation gives CASNLQGTGYTF.